What follows are 23 T cell receptor beta chains derived from one specimen sequenced in a study of T-cell memory formation after mild COVID-19. Each CDR3 protein is one row after TCRdb ran MiXCR on the 5' RACE reads. There are nearly 110,000 distinct CDR3 sequences in the sample; around 12% occur only once, and 27% lies in the top ten. Sequencing was carried out using PBMCs or a T cell subset sorted from them (not recorded which). The receptors were gathered from an adult woman who had mild COVID-19 (a few samples of this study predate the infection). Cell type and time point are not known.

The chain uses TRBV6-6 and TRBJ2-3; D remains unclear. The CDR3 contains 11 residues. V was shortened by 8 bases and J by 4 bases, with 7 bases between the two germline ends. Germline V gives CDR1 MNHNY, CDR2 SVGAGI (reference sequence). For the CDR3, the DNA is TGTGCCAGCGGTCTCGCAGATACGCAGTATTTT. It yields the protein CASGLADTQYF.

The rearrangement links TRBV7-6 to TRBJ2-3; D might be TRBD1 (6 bases). The length of the CDR3 is 14 residues. V was pared by 5 bases and J by 2 bases, with 11 bases between. The germline V gene has CDR1 SGHVS and CDR2 FNYEAQ. The CDR3 DNA follows: TGTGCCAGCAGCCTGACAGGCACCACAGATACGCAGTATTTT. It yields the protein CASSLTGTTDTQYF.

This clonotype occurred a few times. The J gene is TRBJ1-5, the V gene TRBV19; TRBD1 matches 7 bases. Per germline, CDR1 LNHDA and CDR2 SQIVND (reference sequence). The CDR3 runs 18 residues. J lost 1 base, V lost 0 bases, and 9 bases had no gene match. The CDR3 nucleotides are TGTGCCAGTAGTATAGACCCCGACAGGGAAAGAAGCAATCAGCCCCAGCATTTT. Its protein is CASSIDPDRERSNQPQHF. The full variable domain, completed using reference TRBV19 and TRBJ1-5, is DGGITQSPKYLFRKEGQNVTLSCEQNLNHDAMYWYRQDPGQGLRLIYYSQIVNDFQKGDIAEGYSVSREKKESFPLTVTSAQKNPTAFYLCASSIDPDRERSNQPQHFGDGTRLSIL.

V is TRBV12-3 or TRBV12-4 and J is TRBJ2-5; 9 bases align to TRBD2. After removal of 4 bases from V and 7 bases from J, the junction contained 22 bases not matched to a gene. The CDR3 sequence is 19 residues long. The CDR3 bases are TGTGCCAGCAGTTCGTCATTGTTAGCGGGGGCCGTAAAAGCAGGGACCCAGTACTTC. Translated, it gives CASSSSLLAGAVKAGTQYF.

The genes are TRBV19 and TRBJ2-5; TRBD2 agrees at 9 bases. This CDR3 comprises 15 residues. Trimming cost V 2 bases and J 5 bases; bases outside gene matches: 6. Germline V gives CDR1 LNHDA, CDR2 SQIVND (reference sequence). The CDR3 DNA is TGTGCCAGTAGTATATCCGGGACTAGCTTTGAGACCCAGTACTTC. Translation gives CASSISGTSFETQYF.

This clonotype was observed a few times. This sequence joins TRBV7-3 and TRBJ2-1; possible D gene TRBD2, 6 bases. Germline assignment: CDR1 SGHTA and CDR2 FQGTGA. Trimming removed 3 bases at V and 3 bases at J, with 12 bases between. The CDR3 sequence is 15 residues long. The CDR3 nucleotides read TGTGCCAGCAGCTTGGGGCTAGCGAGCTACAATGAGCAGTTCTTC. Amino acid sequence: CASSLGLASYNEQFF.

This clonotype was seen a few times. V usage is TRBV12-3 or TRBV12-4 and J usage is TRBJ2-2, with 7 bases identical to TRBD1. The V and J ends lost 8 bases and 4 bases, in that order; junction bases with no gene match: 7. The CDR3 spans 14 residues. The CDR3 sequence is CASQDRTITGELFF. The DNA for the CDR3 is TGTGCCAGCCAGGACAGGACCATCACCGGGGAGCTGTTTTTT.

The table lists this clonotype with a few counts. The rearrangement joins TRBV20-1 to TRBJ2-1; D possibly corresponds to TRBD1 (6 bases). CDR1 and CDR2 (germline): DFQATT, SNEGSKA (reference sequence). V lost 0 bases and J 1 base, leaving 10 bases between the germline ends. The CDR3 extends over 15 amino acids. In DNA, the CDR3 is TGCAGTGCTAGAGACTCGAGGGGGTCCTACAATGAGCAGTTCTTC. As protein: CSARDSRGSYNEQFF.

This clonotype showed up just a few times. The rearrangement joins TRBV27 to TRBJ2-7; 9 bases are a match to TRBD2. CDR3 length: 14 residues. Trimming at V came to 3 bases and at J to 4 bases, leaving 4 bases not matched to a gene. CDR1 and CDR2 from the germline V gene are MNHEY and SMNVEV (reference sequence). The CDR3 sequence: CASSFASGGYEQYF. In DNA, the CDR3 is TGTGCCAGCAGTTTCGCCAGCGGGGGGTACGAGCAGTACTTC.

The V and J genes are TRBV5-1 and TRBJ1-4; D is unclear. CDR3 length: 11 amino acids. Trimming cost V 5 bases and J 12 bases, with 11 bases left between them. Germline CDR1 and CDR2: SGHRS and YFSETQ. CDR3 nucleotide sequence: TGCGCCAGCAGAAATAATCAGGAACTGTTTTTT. Translation: CASRNNQELFF.

This clonotype was picked up many times. The chain recombines TRBV12-3 or TRBV12-4 with TRBJ2-7; D unclear. The CDR3 extends over 14 amino acids. V shed 6 bases and J shed 0 bases, with 12 bases lying between them. The CDR3 here is CASSYGVSSYEQYF. The DNA for the CDR3 is TGTGCCAGCAGCTATGGCGTCAGCTCCTACGAGCAGTACTTC.

The V gene is TRBV12-3 or TRBV12-4, the J gene TRBJ2-1; TRBD2 agrees at 9 bases. This CDR3 is built from 15 residues. V gave up 6 bases and J gave up 5 bases; unmatched junction bases: 8. The chain's CDR3 is CASRVSGSGDNEQFF. CDR3 nucleotide sequence: TGTGCCAGCAGGGTTAGCGGGAGTGGGGACAATGAGCAGTTCTTC.

This chain joins TRBV29-1 and TRBJ1-1; D is undetermined. The germline V and J ends were trimmed by 6 bases and 5 bases, with 10 bases remaining between them. The CDR3 loop spans 11 amino acids. Germline V gives CDR1 SQVTM, CDR2 ANQGSEA. The CDR3 region is CSVSRETEAFF. In DNA form, the CDR3 reads TGCAGCGTATCGAGGGAAACTGAAGCTTTCTTT.

This chain links TRBV19 with TRBJ1-2, with a tentative D call TRBD1 (6 bases). Germline V gives CDR1 LNHDA, CDR2 SQIVND (reference sequence). The V gene lost 1 base and the J gene lost 2 bases, with 11 bases spanning the gap. CDR3 length equals 15 residues. CDR3 sequence reads: CASSIVGQRNYGYTF. The CDR3 DNA sequence: TGTGCCAGTAGTATAGTCGGACAGCGAAACTATGGCTACACCTTC.

In this sample, this clonotype turned up many times. The V and J genes are TRBV7-9 and TRBJ2-7; no definite D call. Trimming left V 1 base short and J 4 bases short, with 8 bases between. The CDR3 is 13 residues long. Germline V gene data show CDR1 as SEHNR and CDR2 as FQNEAQ (reference sequence). CDR3 in amino acids: CASSLVGDYEQYF. CDR3 DNA: TGTGCCAGCAGCTTAGTTGGGGATTACGAGCAGTACTTC.

This clonotype was observed a handful of times. The chain links TRBV12-3 or TRBV12-4 to TRBJ2-7; 7 nucleotides agree with TRBD1. The CDR3 extends over 15 amino acids. Trimming cost V 5 bases and J 1 base; bases outside gene matches: 8. CDR3 DNA: TGTGCCAGCAGTCCCCGGCAGGGGGTTTCCTACGAGCAGTACTTC. Translation gives CASSPRQGVSYEQYF.

The chain recombines TRBV29-1 with TRBJ2-7, with D uncertain. V lost 0 bases, J lost 2 bases, and 11 bases lay in between. Germline assignment: CDR1 SQVTM and CDR2 ANQGSEA. The CDR3 length is 14 residues. The CDR3 loop is CSVEDPTEPYEQYF. In DNA form, the CDR3 reads TGCAGCGTTGAAGATCCGACCGAGCCCTACGAGCAGTACTTC.

The chain couples TRBV7-8 to TRBJ1-2; D is unresolved. Germline V lookup: CDR1 SGHVS, CDR2 FQNEAQ. The CDR3 length is 16 residues. V was trimmed by 0 bases and J by 7 bases, leaving 18 bases between them. The CDR3 DNA reads TGTGCCAGCAGCTTAGCGTTAACCCATCGGATGGGTGGCTACACCTTC. Translated, it gives CASSLALTHRMGGYTF.

The V and J genes are TRBV20-1 and TRBJ2-3; unclear D gene. This CDR3 spans 14 amino acids. V lost 2 bases and J lost 2, with 11 bases in between. Looked up from germline, CDR1 is DFQATT and CDR2 is SNEGSKA (reference sequence). The CDR3 sequence is CSARIWNTTDTQYF. The DNA of the CDR3 is TGCAGTGCTAGAATCTGGAACACCACAGATACGCAGTATTTT.

The sample holds a few counts of this clonotype. The J gene is TRBJ2-1, the V gene TRBV25-1; D is undetermined. CDR1 and CDR2 from the germline V gene are MGHDK and SYGVNS. V lost 4 bases and J 7 bases, leaving 5 bases between the germline ends. The CDR3 sequence is 11 residues long. The CDR3 reads CASSGRNEQFF. The CDR3 DNA reads as TGTGCCAGCAGTGGACGGAATGAGCAGTTCTTC. Based on the CDR3 plus reference TRBV25-1 and TRBJ2-1, the full variable domain is EADIYQTPRYLVIGTGKKITLECSQTMGHDKMYWYQQDPGMELHLIHYSYGVNSTEKGDLSSESTVSRIRTEHFPLTLESARPSHTSQYLCASSGRNEQFFGPGTRLTVL.

This clonotype was observed a few times. The chain has TRBV14 and TRBJ1-4; D is unclear. The V end was cut by 0 bases, the J end by 8 bases, with 16 bases between. Germline CDR1 SGHDN, CDR2 FVKESK. The CDR3 is 16 residues long. The CDR3 protein is CASSQEAATQMEKLFF. The CDR3 DNA sequence: TGTGCCAGCAGCCAAGAGGCAGCCACCCAAATGGAAAAACTGTTTTTT.

The chain carries TRBV12-3 or TRBV12-4 and TRBJ2-7; tentatively, D is TRBD1 (6 bases). Trimming took off 3 bases at V and 0 bases at J, with 15 bases between the two ends. The CDR3 totals 16 residues. The CDR3 bases are TGTGCCAGCAGTTTTTTAAGTACGACAGGCTCCTACGAGCAGTACTTC. Its protein is CASSFLSTTGSYEQYF.

The chain is built from TRBV13 and TRBJ2-7; D could derive from TRBD1 or TRBD2 (6 bases each). CDR1 PRHDT and CDR2 FYEKMQ come from the germline V gene (reference sequence). The V end lost 6 bases, the J end lost 0 bases, and 12 bases lay between the germline ends. The CDR3 totals 14 residues. CDR3 DNA sequence: TGTGCCAGCAGGTCGGGGGCGAGCTCCTACGAGCAGTACTTC. This encodes CASRSGASSYEQYF.